Below are 12 T cell receptor beta chains sequenced from a single sample in a study of spatial heterogeneity in lung cancer. Noted time point: sample taken at primary tumor resection. Researchers sequenced whole RNA taken from tumor, nontumor lung or frozen PBMC without sorting. TCRdb reanalysed the 5' RACE reads using MiXCR and keeps one entry per CDR3 protein. Here the sample spans 43,000 or so distinct CDR3 sequences, 6% to 7.5% being singletons. The sample here was PBMCs, taken at surgery. The receptors derive from a female donor with early-stage non-small cell lung cancer.

This clonotype was found many times. The rearrangement joins TRBV5-5 to TRBJ2-2; D might be TRBD2 (6 bases). The germline gives CDR1 SGHKS, CDR2 YYEKEE (reference sequence). Trimming stripped 4 bases from V and 7 bases from J, with 11 bases between. This CDR3 is built from 13 residues. The CDR3 nucleotides read TGTGCCAGCAGCCTCACTAGCTACGGGGAGCTGTTTTTT. This sequence encodes CASSLTSYGELFF.

This clonotype was seen a few times. The chain couples TRBV11-2 to TRBJ1-4, with D tentatively TRBD1 (5 bases). Germline assignment: CDR1 SGHAT and CDR2 FQNNGV. The CDR3 has 15 residues. V was shortened by 1 base and J by 6 bases, with 12 bases between the two germline ends. The CDR3 bases are TGTGCCAGCAGCTTAGTGGGGGTCCGGGATGAAAAACTGTTTTTT. This codes for CASSLVGVRDEKLFF. The full variable domain, completed using reference TRBV11-2 and TRBJ1-4, is EAGVAQSPRYKIIEKRQSVAFWCNPISGHATLYWYQQILGQGPKLLIQFQNNGVVDDSQLPKDRFSAERLKGVDSTLKIQPAKLEDSAVYLCASSLVGVRDEKLFFGSGTQLSVL.

The CDR3: CASSQDRGVPTNEKLFF. CDR3 bases: TGTGCCAGCAGCCAAGACAGGGGCGTCCCAACTAATGAAAAACTGTTTTTT. J is TRBJ1-4 and V is TRBV4-2; D is possibly TRBD1 (6 bases). The germline gives CDR1 LGHNA, CDR2 YNFKEQ. V dropped 0 bases and J dropped 0 bases, with 11 bases sitting between them. The CDR3 consists of 17 residues.

This clonotype was counted at least ten times. The chain couples TRBV27 to TRBJ2-2; D may be TRBD2 (6 bases). CDR3 length: 19 residues. V dropped 0 bases and J dropped 1 base, with 18 bases sitting between them. The germline V gene has CDR1 MNHEY and CDR2 SMNVEV (reference sequence). DNA of the CDR3: TGTGCCAGCAGTTTATCGGGCCCCGGAGGGGTCAAGAACACCGGGGAGCTGTTTTTT. This gives the protein CASSLSGPGGVKNTGELFF.

A few counts support this clonotype. The rearrangement links TRBV29-1 to TRBJ2-7; tentative D call: TRBD2 (6 bases). V was clipped by 6 bases and J by 5 bases, with 14 bases between them. CDR1 SQVTM and CDR2 ANQGSEA come from the germline V gene. CDR3 length equals 12 residues. This CDR3 reads CSVDSGGDEQYF. CDR3 DNA: TGCAGCGTAGATAGCGGCGGCGACGAGCAGTACTTC.

The sample holds many counts of this clonotype. The CDR3 loop reads CASSPRRTSGSTDTQYF. CDR3 sequence (DNA): TGCGCCAGCAGCCCTAGGAGGACTAGCGGAAGCACAGATACGCAGTATTTT. The rearrangement joins TRBV4-1 to TRBJ2-3, with 10 bases matching TRBD2. The ends lost 4 bases at V and 0 bases at J; junction bases unmatched: 7. The CDR3 runs 17 residues. From germline, CDR1 is MGHRA and CDR2 YSYEKL.

This clonotype has at least ten counts. This chain joins TRBV7-2 and TRBJ1-2; 7 nucleotides match TRBD1. Germline CDR1 reads SGHTA; CDR2 reads FQGNSA. The CDR3 is made up of 13 amino acids. The junction had 2 bases not matched to a gene; V was cut back by 4 bases and J by 3 bases. CDR3 sequence: CASSSGQDYGYTF. The DNA for the CDR3 is TGTGCCAGCAGCTCCGGACAGGACTATGGCTACACCTTC. Full variable domain (rest looked up from reference TRBV7-2 and TRBJ1-2): GAGVSQSPSNKVTEKGKDVELRCDPISGHTALYWYRQSLGQGLEFLIYFQGNSAPDKSGLPSDRFSAERTGGSVSTLTIQRTQQEDSAVYLCASSSGQDYGYTFGSGTRLTVV.

The chain employs TRBV6-5 and TRBJ2-1; 11 bases line up with TRBD2. Germline CDR1 MNHEY, CDR2 SVGAGI. This CDR3 spans 13 amino acids. V lost 4 bases to trimming and J lost 10 bases; unmatched junction nucleotides: 3. The CDR3 DNA follows: TGTGCCAGCAGTTTCGGGACTAGCGGAGAGCAGTTCTTC. Protein product: CASSFGTSGEQFF.

This clonotype has at least ten counts. The chain is built from TRBV9 and TRBJ1-1; maybe TRBD1 (6 bases). Germline CDR1 SGDLS, CDR2 YYNGEE. Trimming removed 4 bases from V and 0 bases from J, with 10 bases in between. The CDR3 is made up of 14 amino acids. DNA of the CDR3: TGTGCCAGCAGCCGGACAGCTTTGAACACTGAAGCTTTCTTT. It translates to CASSRTALNTEAFF.

This clonotype was counted at least ten times. The CDR3 coding sequence is TGTGCCAGTAGACAGGGCGCTAATGAAAAACTGTTTTTT. Amino acids: CASRQGANEKLFF. The chain links TRBV2 to TRBJ1-4; the match to TRBD1 covers 7 bases. J was trimmed by 3 bases and V by 9 bases; bases with no gene match: 4. The length of the CDR3 is 13 residues. Germline V gene data show CDR1 as SNHLY and CDR2 as FYNNEI.

Comments on this clonotype: A much bigger clone sits one base away, suggesting this may be a read error. V and J are TRBV3-1 and TRBJ2-1; 7 bases line up with TRBD1. Per germline, CDR1 LGHDT and CDR2 YNNKEL (reference sequence). There are 14 residues in the CDR3. Unmatched junction bases numbered 8, after V lost 4 bases and J lost 8 bases. In DNA, the CDR3 is TGTGCCAGCAGCCTAATACAGGGGACGGATGAGCAGTTCTTC. It yields the protein CASSLIQGTDEQFF.

This clonotype occurred many times. V gene TRBV6-1 combines with J gene TRBJ2-3; weak D call: TRBD1 (7 bases). The V end was cut by 4 bases, the J end by 0 bases, with 11 bases between. Looked up from germline, CDR1 is MNHNS and CDR2 is SASEGT. This CDR3 region has 15 residues. The CDR3 region has the DNA TGTGCCAGCAGTGGTCAGGGGGGAAGCACAGATACGCAGTATTTT. This translates into CASSGQGGSTDTQYF.